This T cell receptor beta chain was sequenced in a study of regulatory T cells in long-lasting Graves disease. General study results and limits: Persistent Graves' patients showed reduced TCR diversity versus newly diagnosed patients. When disease was persistent, TRBV28, TRBJ1-2 and TRBJ2-5 were the favored segments.

Per the germline V gene, CDR1 is SNHLY and CDR2 is FYNNEI. V shed 7 bases and J shed 11 bases, with 15 bases lying between them. This CDR3 comprises 12 residues. This clonotype was seen repeatedly, ten times or more. Antigen: not known. The time point was: persistent/refractory GD, antithyroid drugs over 5 years with positive TRAb. The TCR library was made from RNA that had been extracted from PBMCs in TRIzol. For TCR beta, libraries came from iRepertoire HTBI primers and Arm-PCR of CDR3 regions. TCRdb reanalysed the multiplex PCR reads using MiXCR and keeps one entry per CDR3 protein. The sample lists 350,000 to 450,000 distinct CDR3 sequences; under 25% were seen once.

Here the sequenced sample was peripheral blood mononuclear cells (PBMCs), taken when the disease was refractory, from a patient treated with antithyroid drugs. This chain connects TRBV2 to TRBJ1-5; D remains ambiguous. This receptor was taken from a female donor with Graves disease. The CDR3 sequence is CASNAWEGSQHF. DNA of the CDR3: TGTGCCAGCAACGCCTGGGAGGGCTCCCAGCATTTT.